The entry below describes one T cell receptor (beta chain). The libraries were made with immunoSEQ v3. Sequenced by immunoSEQ multiplex PCR; TCRdb stores in-frame clones only, minus some. The sample includes about 6,400 clones, roughly 60% seen only once; the top ten take roughly 5%. Germline CDR1 reads MDHEN; CDR2 reads SYDVKM. The V end lost 3 bases, the J end lost 0 bases, and 11 bases lay between the germline ends. This CDR3 is built from 15 residues. This record comes from a study of TIL therapy for anti-PD-1-resistant metastatic lung cancer. Time point of the sample: pre-treatment sample, taken before nivolumab and TIL therapy. Pleural nodules or supraclavicular lymph nodes made up most of the excised metastases sampled.

The sample was tumor tissue, taken at baseline. V gene TRBV28 combines with J gene TRBJ2-5; perhaps TRBD2 as D (5 bases). The sequence was collected from a person aged 25 to 79 with non-small cell lung cancer. Here the CDR3 reads CASSLGDGNQETQYF. CDR3 sequence (DNA): TGTGCCAGCAGTTTGGGCGACGGGAACCAAGAGACCCAGTACTTC.